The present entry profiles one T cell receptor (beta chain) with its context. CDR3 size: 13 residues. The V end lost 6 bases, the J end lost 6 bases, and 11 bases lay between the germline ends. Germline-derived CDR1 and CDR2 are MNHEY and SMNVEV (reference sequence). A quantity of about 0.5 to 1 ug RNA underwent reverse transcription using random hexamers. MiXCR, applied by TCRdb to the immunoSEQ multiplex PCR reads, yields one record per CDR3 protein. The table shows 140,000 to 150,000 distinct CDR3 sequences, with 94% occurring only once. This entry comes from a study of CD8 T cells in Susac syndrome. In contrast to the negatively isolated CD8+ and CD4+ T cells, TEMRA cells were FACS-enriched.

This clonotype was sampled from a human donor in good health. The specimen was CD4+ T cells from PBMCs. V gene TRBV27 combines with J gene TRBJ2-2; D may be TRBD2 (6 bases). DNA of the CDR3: TGTGCCAGCAGCGTTCCGGGAGCCGGGGAGCTGTTTTTT. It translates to CASSVPGAGELFF.